This T cell receptor (beta chain) was captured by sequencing in a study of radiotherapy plus CTLA-4 blockade in lung cancer. Comments on this clone: No antigen is known for it.

Per the germline V gene, CDR1 is LGHNA and CDR2 is YSLEER. The V and J ends lost 1 base and 1 base respectively, with 7 bases between them. The CDR3 spans 15 residues. Data came from immunoSEQ multiplex PCR; TCRdb stores just in-frame clones and leaves some out. Of 35,000 to 45,000 clones listed, 85% to 90% were seen once; the top ten hold 5.8%. Study-wide results and limits: After treatment with radiotherapy plus ipilimumab, TCR clones that came from the tumor expanded in blood.

The sequenced sample was peripheral blood, obtained from a patient treated with radiotherapy plus ipilimumab. The TCR sequence derives from a human donor with non-small cell lung cancer who had stable disease on radiotherapy plus ipilimumab. The genes are TRBV4-3 and TRBJ2-2, with D tentatively TRBD2 (5 bases). CDR3 in DNA: TGCGCCAGCAGCCAAGTTGCGGGGAACACCGGGGAGCTGTTTTTT. This translates into CASSQVAGNTGELFF.